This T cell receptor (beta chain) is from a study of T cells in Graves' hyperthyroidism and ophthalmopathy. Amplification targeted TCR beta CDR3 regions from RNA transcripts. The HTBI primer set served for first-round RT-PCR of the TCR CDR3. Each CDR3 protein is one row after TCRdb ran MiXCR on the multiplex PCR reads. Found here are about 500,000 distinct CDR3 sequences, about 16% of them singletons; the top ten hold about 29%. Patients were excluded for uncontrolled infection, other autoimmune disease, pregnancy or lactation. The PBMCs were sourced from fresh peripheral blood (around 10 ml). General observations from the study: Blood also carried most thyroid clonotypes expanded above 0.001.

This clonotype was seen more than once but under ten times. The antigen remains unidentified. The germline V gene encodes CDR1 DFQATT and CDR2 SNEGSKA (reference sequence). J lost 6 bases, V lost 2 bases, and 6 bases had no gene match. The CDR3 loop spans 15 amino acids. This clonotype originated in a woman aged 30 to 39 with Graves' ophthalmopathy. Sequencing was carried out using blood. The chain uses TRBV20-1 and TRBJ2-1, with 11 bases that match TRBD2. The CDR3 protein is CSARLLAGVVNEQFF. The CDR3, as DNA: TGCAGTGCTAGACTACTAGCGGGAGTAGTCAATGAGCAGTTCTTC.